A single TCR beta chain is shown here with its context. Its antigen is still unknown. Per-nucleotide qualities are absent, and no much larger clonotype sits a single base away. Reading from cysteine to phenylalanine, the CDR3 counts 13 amino acids. Only CDR3 DNA remains: 39 bases, in frame from the first base. V is shortened by 0 bases, J by 6 bases, and the region joining them spans 7 bases. The germline V gene supplies CDR1 LGHNA and CDR2 YNFKEQ. These data come from a study of shared clonotypes between healthy human individuals (dated by TCRdb to the early 2020s). In terms of the full investigation: A couple of women and a few men aged 18 to 49 years were included in the cohort. For each donor, CD4 naive and CD4 memory were each given three plates, CD8 naive was given two plates, and CD8 memory was given one plate. The study deeply sequenced blood TCR repertoires of about 5 healthy adults to estimate repertoire size and the extent of clonotype sharing between individuals. To increase sequencing depth and limit assay-specific biases, TCR repertoire library preparation and sequencing were carried out by different laboratories using diverse techniques. Leukapheresis yielded between about 0.94 and 8.9 billion PBMCs per donor. The investigation overall reported the following: When four donors were compared, the shared fraction of clonotypes was around 4.6% for naive CD4, around 4% for naive CD8, about 2.5% for memory CD4, and about 0.36% for memory CD8. Rarefaction of sorted-subset datasets indicated incomplete sequencing despite the large sequencing depth. Based on pairwise subsampling, the degree of clonotype sharing among donors was expected to be affected by sequencing depth. Sampling was limited to blood, and TCR repertoires in tissue likely differ from TCR repertoires in blood. Larger estimated clonotype richness was generally found for naive subsets than for memory subsets. The genetic and exposure-history diversity represented was limited by the small number of donors. Clonotypes shared by all four sorted-subset donors showed higher generation probabilities than non-shared clonotypes.

Using the deep immunoSEQ assay, TCR CDR3 regions were amplified from genomic DNA by multiplex PCR. For each cell subset, the extracted genomic DNA was distributed evenly across all wells of several immunoSEQ 96-well plates, and each plate served as one replicate. For sorted subsets, roughly 200 ng genomic DNA, equal to 30,000 to 35,000 T cell genomes, was loaded into each replicate PCR. The purified libraries were quantified using a Qubit 3.0 fluorometer, sized with a Bioanalyzer 2100, and then quantified again using the KAPA Library Quantification kit. Every immunoSEQ 96-well plate was sequenced on a dedicated single-read 150-cycle Illumina NextSeq 550 flow cell. For the original study's pipeline: Because the immunoSEQ output included only junctional sequences and no quality scores, the filtering could not be the same as the filtering used for full-length reads. Sequences were annotated with PyIR, a Python wrapper for IgBLAST v1.9, and V/J genes and CDR3 were assigned using IMGT germline references. Reads were filtered out if the reads had weak V/J assignments (E-value above 1e-6), no CDR3, stop codons, out-of-frame junctions, or ambiguous translated residues. V3J clonotypes were defined as sequences sharing the same inferred V gene, J gene, and CDR3 amino acid sequence. To compute the percentage overlap between repertoires, the number of shared unique clonotypes was divided by the size of the smaller repertoire. Richness of each repertoire was evaluated using RTK rarefaction, the Chao1 estimator, and Recon v2.1 estimates of unobserved clonotypes. OLGA was used to compute generation probabilities for all TCRbeta clonotypes that the gDNA method yielded from a few donors. Imported from immuneACCESS, the table was reduced by TCRdb to in-frame sequences with V and J called. These copies leave out some clones; in studies compared against another copy, an unresolved V gene accounts for under half, and the cause of the remainder is not known. The V and J calls and clone size come from that table; D and trimming were worked out from the DNA. The sample contains roughly 700,000 clones, less than 85% of them found a single time. The ten largest account for about 1.8% of the sample.

The donors were healthy, HIV-negative adults who had no recently reported acute infections or vaccinations. All donors were Caucasian adults living in Nashville, Tennessee, USA. CD4+ T cells were enriched through magnetic negative selection, after which naive cells were positively selected on CD45RA and the remaining negative fraction served as the memory subset. Blood was obtained by leukapheresis, after which PBMCs were separated by Ficoll-Histopaque density gradient centrifugation and cryopreserved in liquid nitrogen vapor phase. Analytical flow cytometry was used to check the purity and quantity of every magnetically sorted T cell population. From each sorted fraction, genomic DNA was isolated and quantified by UV absorbance on a Nanodrop 2000c.

The source is a woman aged 25 to 39 in good health. This receptor chain uses TRBV4-2 and TRBJ2-3; no D gene can be assigned with confidence. The sample taken for sequencing was memory CD4+ T cells sorted from blood. This sample's cell subset or site label indicates: CD45RA-negative fraction. The sequenced DNA: TGTGCCAGCAGCCAAGATCCTGGGGATACGCAGTATTTT. Translated, this gives CASSQDPGDTQYF.